The 20 T cell receptor beta chains below all came from one sample that was sequenced in a study of cytomegalovirus exposure and HLA in healthy donors. The PCR used 60 Vbeta and 13 Jbeta primers. The method was immunoSEQ multiplex PCR; TCRdb's version includes in-frame clones alone and lacks a portion of them. The sample lists some 98,000 clones; around four fifths were seen once. The sample consisted of PBMCs. The receptor set was obtained from a female donor in good health and CMV-seropositive.

The J gene is TRBJ1-1, the V gene TRBV2; a weak D match, TRBD1 (5 bases). The CDR3 length is 13 residues. Germline-derived CDR1 and CDR2 are SNHLY and FYNNEI. Trimming shortened V by 5 bases and J by 3 bases, and 10 bases separated the two germline ends. The chain's CDR3 is CASSRQIDTEAFF. CDR3 coding DNA: TGTGCCAGCAGTCGACAGATAGACACTGAAGCTTTCTTT.

The chain recombines TRBV25-1 with TRBJ2-1; TRBD1 might be the D (6 bases). The CDR3 is 16 amino acids. Germline CDR1 reads MGHDK; CDR2 reads SYGVNS. V lost 4 bases to trimming and J lost 0 bases, with 13 bases between them. CDR3 sequence (DNA): TGTGCCAGCAGTGGGACAGAAGCAAACTCCTACAATGAGCAGTTCTTC. Protein sequence: CASSGTEANSYNEQFF.

This chain joins TRBV2 and TRBJ1-2, with a possible D match to TRBD1 (6 bases). Germline-derived CDR1 and CDR2 are SNHLY and FYNNEI. Trimming removed 8 bases at V and 7 bases at J, with 14 bases between. The CDR3 extends over 12 amino acids. In DNA, the CDR3 is TGTGCCAGCGTCCAGGAAGGGGGTGGCTACACCTTC. It is translated as CASVQEGGGYTF.

The V call is TRBV6-1, the J call TRBJ2-7, with D possibly TRBD2 on 6 matching bases. V lost 8 bases and J 5 bases, leaving 16 bases between the germline ends. The germline V gene encodes CDR1 MNHNS and CDR2 SASEGT. There are 13 residues in the CDR3. The CDR3 loop reads CASLRAGSDEQYF. The CDR3 coding sequence is TGTGCCAGCTTAAGGGCGGGGTCAGACGAGCAGTACTTC.

This chain joins TRBV6-5 and TRBJ2-5; D might be TRBD2 (6 bases). The CDR3 runs to 15 residues. Trimming took off 8 bases at V and 0 bases at J, with 16 bases between the two ends. Germline assignment: CDR1 MNHEY and CDR2 SVGAGI. CDR3 nucleotide sequence: TGTGCCAGCCGACAAGCGGGTGGGTACCAAGAGACCCAGTACTTC. Translated, it gives CASRQAGGYQETQYF.

The chain carries TRBV30 and TRBJ2-7, with a tentative D call TRBD1 (6 bases). CDR3 length: 13 residues. In germline, CDR1 is GTSNPN, CDR2 SVGIG (reference sequence). Trimming removed 7 bases from V and 4 bases from J, with 17 bases in between. The CDR3 nucleotides read TGTGCCTTTACCGGGACATGGGAGTACGAGCAGTACTTC. Translated, it gives CAFTGTWEYEQYF.

V is TRBV2 and J is TRBJ1-2, with D perhaps TRBD1 (6 bases). Germline V gene sequence: CDR1 SNHLY, CDR2 FYNNEI. The CDR3 is made up of 12 amino acids. V was cut by 11 bases and J by 5 bases, with 15 bases left in between. The CDR3 protein is CAAPDRVYGYTF. CDR3 nucleotides: TGTGCCGCCCCGGACAGAGTATATGGCTACACCTTC.

This clone was recorded a few times. The chain couples TRBV28 to TRBJ2-6; no clear D. V lost 10 bases, J lost 5 bases, and 6 bases lay in between. The CDR3 consists of 11 residues. Germline-derived CDR1 and CDR2 are MDHEN and SYDVKM. The CDR3 coding sequence is TGTGCCACCTATAGGGCCAACGTCCTGACTTTC. Translated: CATYRANVLTF.

The rearrangement joins TRBV28 to TRBJ1-4, with a possible D match to TRBD1 (5 bases). V lost 5 bases to trimming and J lost 8 bases, with 18 bases between them. From germline, CDR1 is MDHEN and CDR2 SYDVKM. The CDR3 consists of 15 residues. The CDR3 spells CASSPTGSGGEKLFF. In nucleotides, the CDR3 is TGTGCCAGCAGTCCTACAGGCTCCGGGGGGGAAAAACTGTTTTTT.

Regarding this clone: Distinct nucleotide sequences in the sample also encode this CDR3. The V call is TRBV14, the J call TRBJ2-5, with 11 nucleotides matching TRBD2. With 5 bases clipped from V and 8 bases from J, the junction kept 10 bases outside the gene matches. The V gene's germline CDR1 is SGHDN and CDR2 FVKESK. CDR3 length: 15 residues. The CDR3 here is CASSAGTSGTDTQYF. CDR3 coding DNA: TGTGCCAGCAGCGCCGGGACTAGCGGTACAGATACCCAGTACTTC.

The chain uses TRBV15 and TRBJ1-5; tentative D call: TRBD1 (6 bases). The CDR3 runs to 15 residues. Looked up from germline, CDR1 is LNHNV and CDR2 is YYDKDF (reference sequence). Trimming removed 0 bases at V and 2 bases at J, with 8 bases between. CDR3 loop: CATSREAGGNQPQHF. DNA of the CDR3: TGTGCCACCAGCAGAGAAGCAGGGGGCAATCAGCCCCAGCATTTT.

The chain joins TRBV30 to TRBJ2-5; 7 nucleotides line up with TRBD1. V dropped 5 bases and J dropped 2; count of bases not matched to a gene: 11. The CDR3 is 15 residues long. The germline CDR1 and CDR2 sequences are GTSNPN and SVGIG (reference sequence). CDR3 in DNA: TGTGCCTGGGACACCACAGGGGCGGAACAAGAGACCCAGTACTTC. The encoded protein is CAWDTTGAEQETQYF.

The gene calls are TRBV15 and TRBJ1-1; D possibly corresponds to TRBD1 (5 bases). V was cut by 5 bases and J by 10 bases, with 14 bases left in between. The CDR3 has 12 amino acids. CDR1 is LNHNV and CDR2 is YYDKDF in the germline V gene (reference sequence). The CDR3 spells CATSVGAGRAFF. CDR3 in DNA: TGTGCCACCAGCGTAGGAGCAGGGCGAGCTTTCTTT.

The chain joins TRBV10-1 to TRBJ2-7; 9 bases fit TRBD2. After removal of 2 bases from V and 6 bases from J, the junction contained 14 bases not matched to a gene. CDR3 length: 17 residues. The V gene's germline CDR1 is WNHNN and CDR2 SYGVQD (reference sequence). CDR3 amino acids: CASSEGGGLARFSEQYF. The CDR3 DNA follows: TGCGCCAGCAGTGAGGGAGGCGGACTAGCGAGATTCTCCGAGCAGTACTTC.

The chain joins TRBV10-2 to TRBJ2-5; 10 bases fit TRBD1. The trim removed 7 bases at V and 1 base at J, leaving 6 bases unmatched. The CDR3 contains 15 residues. CDR1 WSHSY and CDR2 SAAADI come from the germline V gene. DNA of the CDR3: TGCGCCAGCACTATGACAGGGGGCGGCCAAGAGACCCAGTACTTC. Translation gives CASTMTGGGQETQYF.

The V and J genes are TRBV6-5 and TRBJ1-1; 9 bases agree with TRBD1. The germline CDR1 and CDR2 sequences are MNHEY and SVGAGI. V dropped 2 bases and J dropped 6; count of bases not matched to a gene: 4. The CDR3 runs 14 residues. The CDR3 sequence is CASSYDGQGPEAFF. Here the CDR3 DNA reads TGTGCCAGCAGTTACGACGGACAGGGGCCTGAAGCTTTCTTT.

V usage is TRBV9 and J usage is TRBJ1-2; D is uncertain. Trimming took 4 bases from V and 1 from J, leaving 14 bases between them. The CDR3 has 15 residues. From germline, CDR1 is SGDLS and CDR2 YYNGEE. This CDR3 reads CASSPGGRFNYGYTF. The CDR3 DNA follows: TGTGCCAGCAGCCCCGGCGGGCGATTTAACTATGGCTACACCTTC.

The V call is TRBV11-3, the J call TRBJ1-1; 12 nucleotides align to TRBD1. The V segment lost 5 bases and the J segment 4 bases; nucleotides outside the gene matches: 5. The CDR3 spans 15 residues. The germline gives CDR1 SGHNT, CDR2 YENEEA. The CDR3 region has the DNA TGTGCCAGCAGCGCGGGACAGGGGGCTGTCACTGAAGCTTTCTTT. Its translation is CASSAGQGAVTEAFF.

This clone was counted a single time. The gene calls are TRBV7-8 and TRBJ2-7, with 8 bases that match TRBD2. Germline V gene data show CDR1 as SGHVS and CDR2 as FQNEAQ. The CDR3 is 13 amino acids. The V and J ends lost 5 bases and 6 bases, in that order; junction bases with no gene match: 6. The CDR3 DNA sequence: TGTGCCAGCAGCCAGCGGGAGATAAGCGAGCAGTACTTC. It is translated as CASSQREISEQYF.

This clone occurred once. The gene calls are TRBV6-6 and TRBJ2-7; 11 bases fit TRBD2. Per the germline V gene, CDR1 is MNHNY and CDR2 is SVGAGI (reference sequence). The V segment lost 6 bases and the J segment 0 bases; nucleotides outside the gene matches: 7. This CDR3 spans 16 amino acids. This CDR3 reads CASRPTGTSGSYEQYF. The DNA of the CDR3 is TGTGCCAGCAGGCCAACCGGGACTAGCGGCTCCTACGAGCAGTACTTC.